This TCR beta chain was sequenced during a study of Graves' ophthalmopathy and Graves' hyperthyroidism. The CDR3 runs 14 residues. Germline CDR1 is LGHDT and CDR2 is YNNKEL (reference sequence). Amplifying from RNA transcripts, the study obtained TCR beta CDR3 regions. RT-PCR was first run with HTBI primers, then multiplex PCR in a second round. In TCRdb, the multiplex PCR reads were re-called with MiXCR into one record per CDR3 protein. Seen here are 500,000 to 700,000 distinct CDR3 sequences, approximately 35% observed once, and the top ten hold about 4.6%. Broader study findings: Built on 13 signatures, a model told ophthalmopathy apart from stable hyperthyroidism with around 90% sensitivity and less than 82% specificity.

Thyroid ultrasound, orbital computed tomography, TRAb, serum thyroxine and clinical symptoms formed the basis of diagnosis. This clonotype was counted ten times or more. Its antigen remains unidentified. Compared with germline, one end of the junction differs, possibly owing to a read error. This clonotype originated in an adult man with Graves' hyperthyroidism. The chain couples TRBV3-1 to TRBJ1-2; 11 bases agree with TRBD1. Sequenced input: peripheral blood or thyroid tissue (not recorded which). The CDR3 coding sequence is TGCGCCAGCAGCCAAGGGACAGGGGGCTATGGCTACACCTTC. Its translation: CASSQGTGGYGYTF.